This T cell receptor beta chain appears in the sequencing data of a study of T-cell memory formation after mild COVID-19. The V and J ends lost 3 bases and 3 bases respectively, with 14 bases between them. This CDR3 has 16 amino acids. Germline V lookup: CDR1 KGHDR, CDR2 SFDVKD. TCRdb reprocessed the 5' RACE reads via MiXCR and lists one record per CDR3 protein. The sample lists approximately 190,000 distinct CDR3 sequences; about 18% were seen once. V is TRBV24-1 and J is TRBJ2-1; D is unclear. The sequence was collected from an adult woman who had mild COVID-19 (a few samples of this study predate the infection). Cell type and time point are not known. Input material: PBMCs or a T cell subset sorted from them (not recorded which). The CDR3 region is CATSDPQLRHYNEQFF. In DNA, the CDR3 is TGTGCCACCAGTGATCCCCAGCTTAGACACTACAATGAGCAGTTCTTC.